The rows below give T cell receptor beta chains drawn from one sample of a study of cytomegalovirus exposure and HLA in healthy donors. Sequenced by immunoSEQ multiplex PCR; TCRdb stores in-frame clones only, minus some. Of 130,000 to 150,000 clones listed, less than 85% are singletons. The specimen was PBMCs. All receptors come from a middle-aged man in good health and CMV-seropositive. The CDR3 runs from the conserved cysteine through the conserved F or W. A D gene is named only where the DNA matches it firmly. The size field is filled for only some rows; it gives once, few, many or a size class.

d_call | clone_size | j_call | v_call | cdr3_length | cdr3_aa | cdr3_nt
TRBD1 | . | TRBJ2-1 | TRBV6-5 | 16 | CASSYIRGQLYNEQFF | TGTGCCAGCAGTTACATTAGGGGACAGCTCTACAATGAGCAGTTCTTC
. | . | TRBJ2-3 | TRBV27 | 15 | CASSLGLTITDTQYF | TGTGCCAGCAGTTTAGGACTAACGATCACAGATACGCAGTATTTT
TRBD1 | few | TRBJ2-7 | TRBV19 | 18 | CASSIRPTGQGIVHEQYF | TGTGCCAGTAGTATCAGACCCACCGGACAGGGAATAGTCCACGAGCAGTACTTC
. | . | TRBJ1-3 | TRBV27 | 14 | CASSPYTGGNTIYF | TGTGCCAGCAGTCCCTATACAGGCGGAAACACCATATATTTT
. | . | TRBJ1-5 | TRBV4-2 | 16 | CASSQKDTYSNQPQHF | TGTGCCAGCAGCCAGAAGGACACATATAGCAATCAGCCCCAGCATTTT
TRBD1 | once | TRBJ1-5 | TRBV7-9 | 15 | CASSLQSGGDQPQHF | TGTGCCAGCAGCCTCCAATCAGGGGGAGATCAGCCCCAGCATTTT
TRBD2 | . | TRBJ2-2 | TRBV10-2 | 15 | CASAMTSTNTGELFF | TGCGCCAGCGCAATGACTAGCACGAACACCGGGGAGCTGTTTTTT
. | . | TRBJ1-1 | TRBV11-3 | 15 | CASTESPGVDTEAFF | TGTGCCAGCACCGAAAGTCCCGGGGTTGACACTGAAGCTTTCTTT
TRBD1 | . | TRBJ1-5 | TRBV6-1 | 13 | CASRGQGSQPQHF | TGTGCCAGCCGGGGACAGGGGAGTCAGCCCCAGCATTTT
TRBD1 | . | TRBJ1-1 | TRBV5-1 | 16 | CASSSLDRGANTEAFF | TGCGCCAGCAGCTCTTTGGACAGGGGTGCGAACACTGAAGCTTTCTTT
. | . | TRBJ2-1 | TRBV25-1 | 11 | CASSRAREQFF | TGTGCCAGCAGTAGAGCCCGGGAGCAGTTCTTC
TRBD2 | . | TRBJ2-5 | TRBV6-5 | 14 | CASTVGGASWTQYF | TGTGCCAGCACTGTGGGAGGGGCCTCTTGGACCCAGTACTTC
. | . | TRBJ1-5 | TRBV30 | 14 | CAWSVQAGGQPQHF | TGTGCCTGGAGTGTACAAGCGGGAGGACAGCCCCAGCATTTT
. | . | TRBJ1-1 | TRBV11-2 | 15 | CASSLEGRVNTEAFF | TGTGCCAGCAGCTTAGAAGGCAGGGTGAACACTGAAGCTTTCTTT
TRBD1 | . | TRBJ1-2 | TRBV4-1 | 15 | CASSLGQGASYGYTF | TGCGCCAGCAGCCTAGGACAGGGGGCTAGCTATGGCTACACCTTC
. | few | TRBJ2-1 | TRBV2 | 15 | CASSSGTTTYNEQFF | TGTGCCAGCAGTAGCGGAACAACCACTTACAATGAGCAGTTCTTC
. | . | TRBJ1-1 | TRBV5-1 | 16 | CASSFSGQQGINEAFF | TGCGCCAGCAGCTTTTCGGGGCAACAGGGAATAAATGAAGCTTTCTTT
. | . | TRBJ2-5 | TRBV7-2 | 14 | CASSLGGDRETQYF | TGTGCCAGCAGCTTAGGGGGCGACCGGGAGACCCAGTACTTC
TRBD1 | once | TRBJ1-5 | TRBV27 | 12 | CASRTGNQPQHF | TGTGCCAGCAGGACAGGGAACCAGCCCCAGCATTTT
. | . | TRBJ2-7 | TRBV30 | 12 | CAWSRLPYEQYF | TGTGCCTGGAGTCGGTTGCCCTACGAGCAGTACTTC
. | . | TRBJ2-1 | TRBV28 | 15 | CASVGGVNSYNEQFF | TGTGCCAGCGTAGGGGGGGTGAACTCCTACAATGAGCAGTTCTTC
. | . | TRBJ1-5 | TRBV19 | 17 | CASSIALTWKSNQPQHF | TGTGCCAGTAGTATCGCCTTGACATGGAAAAGCAATCAGCCCCAGCATTTT
TRBD2 | . | TRBJ2-1 | TRBV28 | 14 | CATQLAGGYNEQFF | TGTGCCACCCAGCTAGCGGGGGGATACAATGAGCAGTTCTTC
TRBD1 | . | TRBJ1-3 | TRBV7-2 | 18 | CASSLRSLTGDSGNTIYF | TGTGCCAGCAGCTTGCGATCCCTCACAGGGGACTCTGGAAACACCATATATTTT
. | . | TRBJ1-1 | TRBV4-2 | 15 | CASSLEGGRDTEAFF | TGTGCCAGCAGCCTCGAAGGAGGGCGGGACACTGAAGCTTTCTTT
. | . | TRBJ2-1 | TRBV7-9 | 13 | CASSWGSYNEQFF | TGTGCCAGCAGCTGGGGCAGTTACAATGAGCAGTTCTTC
TRBD2 | . | TRBJ2-7 | TRBV4-1 | 16 | CASSQSGLAGTYEQYF | TGCGCCAGCAGCCAATCGGGACTAGCGGGGACCTACGAGCAGTACTTC
. | . | TRBJ1-5 | TRBV19 | 15 | CASSKGNNFNQPQHF | TGTGCCAGTAGTAAGGGGAACAACTTCAATCAGCCCCAGCATTTT
. | . | TRBJ1-6 | TRBV19 | 15 | CASRGASSYNSPLHF | TGTGCCAGTAGGGGGGCGAGCTCCTATAATTCACCCCTCCACTTT
. | . | TRBJ1-5 | TRBV6-5 | 12 | CASSDTNQPQHF | TGTGCCAGCAGCGACACCAATCAGCCCCAGCATTTT
. | . | TRBJ1-2 | TRBV5-6 | 15 | CASSAIGRGANGYTF | TGTGCCAGCAGTGCAATCGGGCGGGGTGCGAATGGCTACACCTTC
TRBD2 | . | TRBJ2-1 | TRBV5-6 | 15 | CASSPHNGGGHEQFF | TGTGCCAGCAGCCCACACAACGGGGGGGGGCATGAGCAGTTCTTC
. | . | TRBJ1-2 | TRBV7-2 | 14 | CASSLSRGYYGYTF | TGTGCCAGCAGCTTATCCCGGGGGTACTATGGCTACACCTTC
TRBD1 | . | TRBJ1-2 | TRBV2 | 13 | CASSPGGDYGYTF | TGTGCCAGCAGCCCAGGGGGCGACTATGGCTACACCTTC
. | few | TRBJ2-6 | TRBV5-4 | 15 | CASSLWSSGANVLTF | TGTGCCAGCAGCTTGTGGAGTTCTGGGGCCAACGTCCTGACTTTC
. | once | TRBJ2-2 | TRBV5-1 | 14 | CASSSGMNTGELFF | TGCGCCAGCAGTTCAGGGATGAACACCGGGGAGCTGTTTTTT
TRBD1 | . | TRBJ1-5 | TRBV19 | 16 | CASSYRGVNSNQPQHF | TGTGCCAGTAGCTACAGGGGCGTGAACAGCAATCAGCCCCAGCATTTT
. | . | TRBJ2-7 | TRBV4-3 | 14 | CASSQGRTAYEQYF | TGCGCCAGCAGCCAAGGTAGGACAGCCTACGAGCAGTACTTC
. | once | TRBJ1-5 | TRBV19 | 13 | CASSIQGIQPQHF | TGTGCCAGTAGTATACAGGGAATCCAGCCCCAGCATTTT
TRBD2 | . | TRBJ2-1 | TRBV29-1 | 14 | CSAAAGDYLNEQFF | TGCAGCGCTGCAGCGGGGGACTACCTCAATGAGCAGTTCTTC
. | . | TRBJ1-3 | TRBV4-1 | 18 | CASSPVGRRGPAGNTIYF | TGCGCCAGCAGCCCAGTTGGAAGGAGGGGCCCGGCTGGAAACACCATATATTTT
TRBD2 | once | TRBJ2-7 | TRBV5-1 | 17 | CASSPQAVSSGTYEQYF | TGCGCCAGCAGCCCCCAGGCCGTTAGCAGCGGGACCTACGAGCAGTACTTC
TRBD1 | . | TRBJ1-4 | TRBV7-9 | 17 | CASSPGTGNLKGEKLFF | TGTGCCAGCAGCCCTGGGACAGGGAATCTCAAAGGTGAAAAACTGTTTTTT
TRBD1 | . | TRBJ1-5 | TRBV4-3 | 17 | CASSQSWRTGSTQPQHF | TGCGCCAGCAGCCAATCCTGGCGGACAGGGAGCACTCAGCCCCAGCATTTT
TRBD2 | few | TRBJ2-1 | TRBV11-2 | 18 | CASSPRWGVAGGSDEQFF | TGTGCCAGCAGCCCACGATGGGGGGTTGCGGGAGGGAGCGATGAGCAGTTCTTC
TRBD1 | . | TRBJ2-2 | TRBV7-2 | 17 | CASSLTRTGPNTGELFF | TGTGCCAGCAGCCTAACCCGGACAGGGCCGAACACCGGGGAGCTGTTTTTT
TRBD1 | . | TRBJ1-2 | TRBV7-9 | 15 | CASSFPGQGLYGYTF | TGTGCCAGCAGTTTTCCGGGACAGGGTCTTTATGGCTACACCTTC
. | . | TRBJ1-5 | TRBV7-2 | 14 | CASSLVGEAQPQHF | TGTGCCAGCAGCTTAGTTGGGGAGGCGCAGCCCCAGCATTTT